This paragraph covers one T cell receptor beta chain sequence. Its cognate antigen is unknown. Germline V CDR1 and CDR2: SNHLY, FYNNEI. V lost 6 bases, J lost 0 bases, and 7 bases lay in between. This CDR3 region has 13 residues. This entry comes from a study of cytomegalovirus exposure and HLA in healthy donors. 13 Jbeta primers and 60 Vbeta primers were used for the PCR. Clones were sequenced by immunoSEQ multiplex PCR, and TCRdb holds only the in-frame ones, with some missing. In the table there are around 64,000 clones, around 91% of which are singletons. General study points: Follow-up analysis found HLA locus-dependent TCR association rates, highest for DRB1 and lowest for HLA-C.

The sequencing sample was made of PBMCs. V gene TRBV2 combines with J gene TRBJ2-3, with D maybe TRBD2 (5 bases). The TCR sequence derives from a woman in her twenties or thirties in good health and CMV-seropositive. The CDR3 protein is CASRDWSTDTQYF. CDR3 nucleotides: TGTGCCAGCAGGGACTGGAGCACAGATACGCAGTATTTT.